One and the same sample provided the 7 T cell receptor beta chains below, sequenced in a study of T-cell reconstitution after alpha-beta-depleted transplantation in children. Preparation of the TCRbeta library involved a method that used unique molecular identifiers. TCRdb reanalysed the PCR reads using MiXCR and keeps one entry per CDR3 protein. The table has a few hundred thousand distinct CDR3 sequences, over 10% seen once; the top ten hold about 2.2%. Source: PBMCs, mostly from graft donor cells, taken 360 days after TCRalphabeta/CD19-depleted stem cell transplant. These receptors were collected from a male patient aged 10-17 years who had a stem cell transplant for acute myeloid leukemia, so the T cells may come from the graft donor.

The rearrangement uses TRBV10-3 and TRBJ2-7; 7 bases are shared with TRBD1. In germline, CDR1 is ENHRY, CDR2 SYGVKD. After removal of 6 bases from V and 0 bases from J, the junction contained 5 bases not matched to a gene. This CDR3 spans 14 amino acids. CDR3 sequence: CAIRETGSSYEQYF. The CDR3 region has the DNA TGTGCCATCAGGGAGACAGGGAGCTCCTACGAGCAGTACTTC.

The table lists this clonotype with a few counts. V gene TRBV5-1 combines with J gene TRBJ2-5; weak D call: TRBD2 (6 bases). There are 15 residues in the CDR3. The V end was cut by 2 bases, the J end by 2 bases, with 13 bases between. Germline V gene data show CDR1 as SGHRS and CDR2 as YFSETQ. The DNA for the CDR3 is TGCGCCAGCAGCTTAGTTGCGGGAAGACAAGAGACCCAGTACTTC. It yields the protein CASSLVAGRQETQYF.

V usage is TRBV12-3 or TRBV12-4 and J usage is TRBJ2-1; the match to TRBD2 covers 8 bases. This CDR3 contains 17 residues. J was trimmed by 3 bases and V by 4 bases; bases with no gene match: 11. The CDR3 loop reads CASSYNLAGGLYNEQFF. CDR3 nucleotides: TGTGCCAGCAGTTACAATCTAGCGGGCGGCCTCTACAATGAGCAGTTCTTC.

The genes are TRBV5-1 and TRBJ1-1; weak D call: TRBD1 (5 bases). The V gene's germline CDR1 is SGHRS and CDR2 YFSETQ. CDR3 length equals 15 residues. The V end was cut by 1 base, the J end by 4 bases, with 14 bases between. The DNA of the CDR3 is TGCGCCAGCAGCTTGTGGCAGGGAAGCACCACTGAAGCTTTCTTT. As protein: CASSLWQGSTTEAFF.

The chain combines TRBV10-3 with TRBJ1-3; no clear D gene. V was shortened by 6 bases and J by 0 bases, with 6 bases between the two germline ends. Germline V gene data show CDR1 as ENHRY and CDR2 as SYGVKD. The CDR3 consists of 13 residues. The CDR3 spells CAIRDLSGNTIYF. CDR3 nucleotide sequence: TGTGCCATCAGGGACCTCTCTGGAAACACCATATATTTT.

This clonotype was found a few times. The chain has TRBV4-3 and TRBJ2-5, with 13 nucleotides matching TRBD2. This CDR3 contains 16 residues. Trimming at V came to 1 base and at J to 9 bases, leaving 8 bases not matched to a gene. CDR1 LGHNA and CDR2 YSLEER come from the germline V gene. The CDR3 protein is CASSQVKTSGRRPQYF. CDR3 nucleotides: TGCGCCAGCAGCCAAGTGAAGACTAGCGGGAGGCGCCCCCAGTACTTC.

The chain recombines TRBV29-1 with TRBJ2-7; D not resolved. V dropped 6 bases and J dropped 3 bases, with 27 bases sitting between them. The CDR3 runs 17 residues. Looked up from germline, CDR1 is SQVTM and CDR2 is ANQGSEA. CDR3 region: CSVRRWEGPTSRYEQYF. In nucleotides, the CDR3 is TGCAGCGTACGTCGGTGGGAAGGGCCCACTTCCCGCTACGAGCAGTACTTC.